This T cell receptor (beta chain) was recorded in a study of CD8+CD57+ T cells in acquired aplastic anemia. Findings and caveats of the study: CD8+ Simpson's diversity did not differ significantly between patients and controls.

Flow cytometry had shown expanded CD8+CD57+ cells in the patients chosen for sequencing. CDR1 and CDR2 (germline): SGHAT, FQDESV (reference sequence). The V end lost 5 bases, the J end lost 0 bases, and 8 bases lay between the germline ends. The CDR3 runs to 14 residues. TCR beta VDJ and CDR3 were profiled, and genomic DNA was the template. TCRdb recomputed calls from the reads with MiXCR, one row per CDR3 protein. Of some 170,000 distinct CDR3 sequences in the sample, roughly 48% were seen once. Comments on this clonotype: No antigen is known for it.

This rearrangement joins TRBV11-1 to TRBJ2-1; D could derive from TRBD1 or TRBD2 (5 bases each). Sequenced sample: sorted CD4+, CD8+, or CD8+CD57+ T cells (not recorded which) from PBMCs. The sequence derives from a human donor with aplastic anemia. CDR3 bases: TGTGCCAGCAGCAAGGGGACCTCCTACAATGAGCAGTTCTTC. Its protein product is CASSKGTSYNEQFF.